The 6 T cell receptor beta chains below were found in one sample sequenced in a study of early stage breast cancer tumors. Assay: immunoSEQ multiplex PCR; the TCRdb copy retains only in-frame clones and omits some. The table has some 30,000 clones, almost 85% seen once; the top ten hold about a tenth. Sequencing was performed on blood. The source is a person between 45 and 65 years old with breast cancer.

This clone showed up just a few times. The chain carries TRBV7-2 and TRBJ2-7; the D is unclear. Germline loops: CDR1 SGHTA, CDR2 FQGNSA. The CDR3 runs 14 residues. V shed 5 bases and J shed 4 bases, with 15 bases lying between them. CDR3 sequence (DNA): TGTGCCAGCAGCCCAGACCCCGGCCATTACGAGCAGTACTTC. Translating gives CASSPDPGHYEQYF.

This clone is a singleton in its sample. In nucleotides, the CDR3 is TGTGCCAGCAGAGGGGGGGCTAGGGACACTGAAGCTTTCTTT. Its protein is CASRGGARDTEAFF. The chain couples TRBV2 to TRBJ1-1; D is possibly TRBD1 (6 bases). The CDR3 totals 14 residues. Trimming pared 6 bases from V and 3 bases from J, leaving 14 bases between. Per the germline V gene, CDR1 is SNHLY and CDR2 is FYNNEI.

This clone occurred a few times. This chain connects TRBV4-2 to TRBJ2-7; no reliable D call. This CDR3 comprises 16 residues. Looked up from germline, CDR1 is LGHNA and CDR2 is YNFKEQ. The V end lost 0 bases, the J end lost 4 bases, and 16 bases lay between the germline ends. CDR3 loop: CASSQEVGDLNYEQYF. For the CDR3, the DNA is TGTGCCAGCAGCCAAGAGGTTGGAGATCTTAATTACGAGCAGTACTTC.

The chain has TRBV18 and TRBJ2-1; 16 bases fit TRBD2. The length of the CDR3 is 21 residues. The junction had 10 bases not matched to a gene; V was cut back by 2 bases and J by 0 bases. CDR1 is KGHSH and CDR2 is LQKENI in the germline V gene. CDR3 DNA sequence: TGTGCCAGCTCACCAGGTCCCACGGGACTAGCGGGGGGGAGCTCCTACAATGAGCAGTTCTTC. It codes for CASSPGPTGLAGGSSYNEQFF.

The chain combines TRBV6-1 with TRBJ1-2, with D uncertain. Deletions cut 6 bases from V and 4 bases from J, with 12 bases between. The germline CDR1 and CDR2 sequences are MNHNS and SASEGT. The CDR3 sequence is 13 residues long. CDR3 amino acids: CASRRTDGYGYTF. The CDR3 DNA sequence: TGTGCCAGCAGGAGGACTGACGGCTATGGCTACACCTTC.

The V call is TRBV27, the J call TRBJ1-2, with D hard to call. Germline CDR1 reads MNHEY; CDR2 reads SMNVEV (reference sequence). Between the trimmed V and J ends, which lost 6 bases and 3 bases, there was a span of 8 bases. The CDR3 covers 12 residues. In nucleotides, the CDR3 is TGTGCCAGCAGCGGCAGTTACTATGGCTACACCTTC. It encodes CASSGSYYGYTF.